This T cell receptor (beta chain) was sequenced for a study of T cell changes during pregnancy in multiple sclerosis. Libraries were prepared by immunoSEQ multiplex PCR; TCRdb keeps only in-frame clonotypes and omits some of them. The sample lists approximately 68,000 clones; 90% to 95% were seen once. Trimming shortened V by 3 bases and J by 9 bases, and 11 bases separated the two germline ends. Germline lookup yields CDR1 SEHNR and CDR2 FQNEAQ (reference sequence). The CDR3 contains 12 residues. The receptor was derived from a female donor in good health, enrolled as a control in a pregnancy study. Source: peripheral blood, taken in the third trimester of pregnancy. The chain links TRBV7-9 to TRBJ1-1, with D possibly TRBD1 on 6 matching bases. CDR3 in amino acids: CASSFLTGKAFF. As DNA, the CDR3 is TGTGCCAGCAGCTTCCTAACAGGGAAAGCTTTCTTT.